This entry features one TCR beta chain sequence. As processed by the authors: Nucleated cell counts were estimated from reference gene primer amplification. Method: immunoSEQ multiplex PCR; TCRdb's copy keeps in-frame clones and lacks some. V and J calls and clone size follow that table, whereas D and trimming were derived from the DNA. This sample carries approximately 150,000 clones, 84% of them seen once, and the ten largest clones take approximately 8.4%. These data come from a study of blood T cell repertoires in COVID-19. Germline lookup yields CDR1 ENHRY and CDR2 SYGVKD. Trimming at V came to 8 bases and at J to 4 bases, leaving 8 bases not matched to a gene. The CDR3 spans 14 residues. Recruitment covered under 25 US areas and drew participants whose ages spanned 18 to 89 years.

This receptor was obtained from a woman in her 50s who had recovered from COVID-19. Sequenced input: PBMCs or T cells enriched from blood (not recorded which). The chain links TRBV10-3 to TRBJ1-5; 7 positions match TRBD1. For the CDR3, the DNA is TGTGCCATCGGACAACAGGGGCAAAATCAGCCCCAGCATTTT. Its translation is CAIGQQGQNQPQHF.